The present entry profiles one T cell receptor beta chain with its context. Antigen specificity is unknown. CDR1 is SGHAT and CDR2 is FQNNGV in the germline V gene. The length of the CDR3 is 17 residues. Losses at the gene ends were 6 bases for V and 4 bases for J; bases not matched to a gene: 10. It was with random hexamers that about 0.45 to 1 ug RNA was reverse transcribed. Amplification of TCR beta CDR3 used immunoSEQ multiplex PCR across 54 Vbeta and 13 Jbeta. MiXCR was run by TCRdb on the immunoSEQ multiplex PCR reads, yielding one entry per CDR3 protein. The sample records 110,000 or so distinct CDR3 sequences, 94% being singletons. The controls were healthy donors who were matched for age and sex. TEMRA cells were FACS-enriched and CD8+ and CD4+ T cells negatively isolated. This sample is drawn from a study of CD8 T cells in Susac syndrome. Study conclusions and caveats: The study acknowledged a relatively small number of individuals in its TCR sequencing and HLA analysis.

The chain employs TRBV11-2 and TRBJ2-7, with 15 positions matching TRBD2. Source material: CD4+ T cells from PBMCs. This sequence originates from a human donor in good health. The chain's CDR3 is CASSGTSGRRSNYEQYF. Here the CDR3 DNA reads TGTGCCAGCAGTGGGACTAGCGGGAGGCGGAGCAATTACGAGCAGTACTTC.